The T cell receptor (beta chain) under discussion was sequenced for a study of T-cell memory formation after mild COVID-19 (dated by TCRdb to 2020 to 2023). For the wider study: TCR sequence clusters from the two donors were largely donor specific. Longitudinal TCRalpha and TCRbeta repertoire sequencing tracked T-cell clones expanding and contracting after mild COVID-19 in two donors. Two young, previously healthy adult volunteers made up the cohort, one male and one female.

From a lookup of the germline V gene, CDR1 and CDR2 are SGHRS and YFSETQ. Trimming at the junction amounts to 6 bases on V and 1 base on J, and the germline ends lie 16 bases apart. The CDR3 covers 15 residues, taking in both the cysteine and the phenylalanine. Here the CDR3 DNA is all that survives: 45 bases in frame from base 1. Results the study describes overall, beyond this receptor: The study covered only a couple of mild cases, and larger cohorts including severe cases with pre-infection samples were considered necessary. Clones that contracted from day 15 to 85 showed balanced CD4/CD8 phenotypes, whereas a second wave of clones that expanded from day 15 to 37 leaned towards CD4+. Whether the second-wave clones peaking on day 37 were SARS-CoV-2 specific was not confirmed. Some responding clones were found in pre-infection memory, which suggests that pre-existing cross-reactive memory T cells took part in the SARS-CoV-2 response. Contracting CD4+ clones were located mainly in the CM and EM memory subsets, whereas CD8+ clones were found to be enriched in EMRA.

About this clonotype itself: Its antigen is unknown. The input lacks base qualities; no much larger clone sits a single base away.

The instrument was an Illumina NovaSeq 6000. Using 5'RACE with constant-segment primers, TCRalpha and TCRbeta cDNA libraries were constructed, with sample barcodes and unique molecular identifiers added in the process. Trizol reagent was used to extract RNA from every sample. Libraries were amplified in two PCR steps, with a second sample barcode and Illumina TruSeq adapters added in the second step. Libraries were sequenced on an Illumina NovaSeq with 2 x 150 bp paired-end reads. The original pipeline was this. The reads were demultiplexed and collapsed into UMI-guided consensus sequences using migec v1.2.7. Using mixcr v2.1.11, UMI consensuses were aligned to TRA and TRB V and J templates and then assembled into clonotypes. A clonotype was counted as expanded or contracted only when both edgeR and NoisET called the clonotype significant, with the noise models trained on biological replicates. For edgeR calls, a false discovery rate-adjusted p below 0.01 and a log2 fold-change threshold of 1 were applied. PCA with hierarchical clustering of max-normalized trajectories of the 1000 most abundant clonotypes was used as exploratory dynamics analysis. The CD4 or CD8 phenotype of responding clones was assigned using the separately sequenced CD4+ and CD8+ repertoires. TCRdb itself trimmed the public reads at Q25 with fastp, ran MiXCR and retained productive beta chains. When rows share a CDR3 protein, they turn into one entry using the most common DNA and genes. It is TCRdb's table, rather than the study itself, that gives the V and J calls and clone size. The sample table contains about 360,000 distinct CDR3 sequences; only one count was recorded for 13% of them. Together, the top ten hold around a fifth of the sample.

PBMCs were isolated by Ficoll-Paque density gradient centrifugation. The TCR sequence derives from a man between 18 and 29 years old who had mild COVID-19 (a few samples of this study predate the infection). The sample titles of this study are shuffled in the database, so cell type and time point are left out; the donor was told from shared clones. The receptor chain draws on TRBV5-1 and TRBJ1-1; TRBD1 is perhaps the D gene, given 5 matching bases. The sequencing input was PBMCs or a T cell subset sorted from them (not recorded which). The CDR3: CASTLGGVGNTEAFF. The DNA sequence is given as TGCGCCAGCACCCTCGGAGGGGTGGGGAACACTGAAGCTTTCTTT.